These 30 T cell receptor beta chains originate from one sample sequenced in a study of OX40 agonist ivuxolimab in advanced cancers. Generated by immunoSEQ multiplex PCR, the TCRdb table keeps only in-frame clones and is missing some. The sample records 45,000 to 55,000 clones, around four fifths being singletons. This material consisted of CD4+ or CD8+ T cells sorted from blood, taken in a trial of the OX40 agonist ivuxolimab. All receptors derive from an adult with an advanced solid tumor such as melanoma, head and neck, liver or kidney cancer.

V gene TRBV27 combines with J gene TRBJ2-5; D not resolved. Per the germline V gene, CDR1 is MNHEY and CDR2 is SMNVEV (reference sequence). V gave up 5 bases and J gave up 5 bases, with 18 bases separating them. This CDR3 comprises 15 residues. CDR3 in amino acids: CASSQKFLVGETQYF. The CDR3, as DNA: TGTGCCAGCAGTCAAAAATTCCTCGTGGGGGAGACCCAGTACTTC.

V is TRBV28 and J is TRBJ1-2, with D perhaps matching TRBD1 (6 bases). The length of the CDR3 is 10 residues. CDR1 MDHEN and CDR2 SYDVKM come from the germline V gene. Trimming pared 10 bases from V and 4 bases from J, leaving 7 bases between. The CDR3 DNA follows: TGTGCCATAGGGGGCTATGGCTACACCTTC. Amino acid sequence: CAIGGYGYTF.

The chain uses TRBV6-1 and TRBJ1-5; 8 bases are shared with TRBD1. Germline V gene lookup returns CDR1 MNHNS and CDR2 SASEGT. The CDR3 totals 16 residues. V was clipped by 3 bases and J by 11 bases; unmatched bases: 15. CDR3 residues: CASSEVLRQGPSTQHF. CDR3 nucleotide sequence: TGTGCCAGCAGTGAGGTCTTACGACAGGGGCCCTCGACCCAGCATTTT.

CDR3 coding DNA: TGTGCCAGCAGCCCGCGGACTAGCGGGGGGACCGGGGAGCTGTTTTTT. This sequence encodes CASSPRTSGGTGELFF. This sequence joins TRBV5-6 and TRBJ2-2; TRBD2 agrees at 14 bases. Germline values: CDR1 SGHDT, CDR2 YYEEEE. Trimming at V came to 4 bases and at J to 5 bases, leaving 4 bases not matched to a gene. The CDR3 covers 16 residues.

This clone is a singleton in its sample. This chain connects TRBV5-1 to TRBJ1-1; 10 bases are shared with TRBD1. J lost 1 base, V lost 4 bases, and 7 bases had no gene match. The CDR3 has 16 residues. Germline loops: CDR1 SGHRS, CDR2 YFSETQ. CDR3 DNA: TGCGCCAGCAGCATCTTGGGACAGGGGCCGAACACTGAAGCTTTCTTT. It yields the protein CASSILGQGPNTEAFF. The variable domain in full, with the rest retrieved from reference TRBV5-1 and TRBJ1-1, is KAGVTQTPRYLIKTRGQQVTLSCSPISGHRSVSWYQQTPGQGLQFLFEYFSETQRNKGNFPGRFSGRQFSNSRSEMNVSTLELGDSALYLCASSILGQGPNTEAFFGQGTRLTVV.

V gene TRBV9 combines with J gene TRBJ2-1, with D perhaps TRBD1 (6 bases). Germline-derived CDR1 and CDR2 are SGDLS and YYNGEE. The CDR3 spans 13 residues. V was shortened by 0 bases and J by 7 bases, with 8 bases between the two germline ends. The CDR3 DNA reads TGTGCCAGCAGCGTAGCAGGGGAGAATGAGCAGTTCTTC. This gives the protein CASSVAGENEQFF.

This rearrangement joins TRBV6-5 to TRBJ1-1; the D gene is possibly TRBD1 (6 bases). V lost 8 bases to trimming and J lost 4 bases, with 17 bases between them. The CDR3 is 14 amino acids. Germline V gives CDR1 MNHEY, CDR2 SVGAGI. CDR3 DNA sequence: TGTGCCAGCCGACGGGTGGTGGGGGCCACTGAAGCTTTCTTT. Protein: CASRRVVGATEAFF.

The chain is built from TRBV5-1 and TRBJ2-6, with 7 nucleotides matching TRBD2. This CDR3 spans 18 amino acids. Germline-derived CDR1 and CDR2 are SGHRS and YFSETQ. J lost 4 bases, V lost 6 bases, and 16 bases had no gene match. The CDR3 coding sequence is TGCGCCAGCACCAAAATGGGAGGGAGGGCCTCCGGGGCCAACGTCCTGACTTTC. Translating gives CASTKMGGRASGANVLTF.

The chain is built from TRBV7-9 and TRBJ2-5; no definite D call. This CDR3 contains 12 residues. Germline CDR1 reads SEHNR; CDR2 reads FQNEAQ (reference sequence). Trimming removed 1 base from V and 2 bases from J, with 2 bases in between. CDR3 bases: TGTGCCAGCAGCTTAGGACAAGAGACCCAGTACTTC. It yields the protein CASSLGQETQYF. The entire variable domain, with the rest obtained from reference TRBV7-9 and TRBJ2-5, is as follows: DTGVSQNPRHKITKRGQNVTFRCDPISEHNRLYWYRQTLGQGPEFLTYFQNEAQLEKSRLLSDRFSAERPKGSFSTLEIQRTEQGDSAMYLCASSLGQETQYFGPGTRLLVL.

The CDR3 coding sequence is TGTGCCACCCTCAGCGGGAGGCGCACAGATACGCAGTATTTT. This translates into CATLSGRRTDTQYF. This chain uses TRBV15 with TRBJ2-3, with 9 bases that match TRBD2. The germline gives CDR1 LNHNV, CDR2 YYDKDF (reference sequence). CDR3 length equals 14 residues. V lost 8 bases and J lost 1; bases outside the gene matches: 4.

J is TRBJ2-2 and V is TRBV11-2; maybe TRBD2 (6 bases). The germline gives CDR1 SGHAT, CDR2 FQNNGV. V dropped 2 bases and J dropped 4 bases, with 11 bases sitting between them. This CDR3 is built from 15 residues. The CDR3, as DNA: TGTGCCAGCAGCTTACTCGGGAGAGGCACCGGGGAGCTGTTTTTT. This gives the protein CASSLLGRGTGELFF.

Here the CDR3 reads CASSTGLPEAFF. The CDR3 DNA reads as TGTGCCAGCTCGACAGGGTTACCTGAAGCTTTCTTT. The chain carries TRBV18 and TRBJ1-1; 7 bases line up with TRBD1. In germline, CDR1 is KGHSH, CDR2 LQKENI. There are 12 residues in the CDR3. Trimming took 6 bases from V and 6 from J; bases not matched to a gene: 4.

The chain carries TRBV6-6 and TRBJ2-5; TRBD1 is a possible D gene (6 bases). CDR1 is MNHNY and CDR2 is SVGAGI in the germline V gene (reference sequence). The CDR3 contains 11 residues. The V end lost 6 bases, the J end lost 11 bases, and 13 bases lay between the germline ends. CDR3 region: CASRQDSSQYF. CDR3 DNA sequence: TGTGCCAGCAGACAGGACAGTTCGCAGTACTTC.

The J gene is TRBJ2-4, the V gene TRBV7-9; D call uncertain. V was clipped by 3 bases and J by 8 bases, with 5 bases between them. The CDR3 totals 11 residues. Germline V gene sequence: CDR1 SEHNR, CDR2 FQNEAQ (reference sequence). The CDR3 coding sequence is TGTGCCAGCAGCTTGGCTGACATTCAGTACTTC. It encodes CASSLADIQYF. The variable domain in full, with the rest retrieved from reference TRBV7-9 and TRBJ2-4, is DTGVSQNPRHKITKRGQNVTFRCDPISEHNRLYWYRQTLGQGPEFLTYFQNEAQLEKSRLLSDRFSAERPKGSFSTLEIQRTEQGDSAMYLCASSLADIQYFGAGTRLSVL.

J is TRBJ2-1 and V is TRBV2; TRBD2 matches at 7 bases. In germline, CDR1 is SNHLY, CDR2 FYNNEI. The V gene end was trimmed by 2 bases and the J gene end by 3 bases; junction bases not matched to a gene: 7. The CDR3 is 16 amino acids. The CDR3 loop reads CASSESFASGYNEQFF. As DNA, the CDR3 is TGTGCCAGCAGTGAAAGTTTTGCTAGCGGCTACAATGAGCAGTTCTTC.

The chain is built from TRBV28 and TRBJ1-2; no firm D call. Between the trimmed V and J ends, which lost 4 bases and 1 base, there was a span of 16 bases. The germline V gene has CDR1 MDHEN and CDR2 SYDVKM. CDR3 length: 16 amino acids. In DNA form, the CDR3 reads TGTGCCAGCAGTTCCCCCCGGCAGGCGAATAACTATGGCTACACCTTC. This translates into CASSSPRQANNYGYTF.

CDR3 nucleotide sequence: TGCAGCGTTCCGGGAGGCCCCTCGGAGCAGTTCTTC. Its translation is CSVPGGPSEQFF. The J gene is TRBJ2-1, the V gene TRBV29-1, with TRBD2 identical over 7 bases. CDR3 size: 12 residues. V lost 5 bases, J lost 10 bases, and 8 bases stayed unmatched. Germline CDR1 reads SQVTM; CDR2 reads ANQGSEA.

The rearrangement links TRBV7-9 to TRBJ1-4; 7 bases fit TRBD1. CDR3 size: 16 residues. With 5 bases clipped from V and 7 bases from J, the junction kept 13 bases outside the gene matches. Germline CDR1 SEHNR, CDR2 FQNEAQ (reference sequence). CDR3 sequence: CASSRWETGRVEKLFF. DNA of the CDR3: TGTGCCAGCAGCCGTTGGGAGACAGGGCGGGTTGAAAAACTGTTTTTT.

The chain is built from TRBV7-2 and TRBJ2-3; no firm D call. Germline V CDR1 and CDR2: SGHTA, FQGNSA. This CDR3 spans 13 amino acids. Trimming left V 1 base short and J 4 bases short, with 6 bases between. The CDR3 region is CASSLDPADTQYF. The CDR3 DNA follows: TGTGCCAGCAGCTTAGACCCGGCAGATACGCAGTATTTT.

This chain joins TRBV19 and TRBJ2-6, with D unclear. CDR1 and CDR2 (germline): LNHDA, SQIVND (reference sequence). This CDR3 has 15 residues. The germline V and J ends were trimmed by 6 bases and 0 bases, with 9 bases remaining between them. In nucleotides, the CDR3 is TGTGCCAGTAGGACACCGTACTCTGGGGCCAACGTCCTGACTTTC. Its protein is CASRTPYSGANVLTF.

The genes are TRBV11-2 and TRBJ2-5; no definite D call. Germline CDR1 is SGHAT and CDR2 is FQNNGV. V gave up 4 bases and J gave up 11 bases, with 17 bases separating them. This CDR3 has 13 amino acids. The CDR3 loop reads CASSSTLRGPQYF. CDR3 nucleotides: TGTGCCAGCAGCTCCACCCTCCGAGGTCCGCAGTACTTC.

The rearrangement joins TRBV11-3 to TRBJ2-1, with 13 bases aligning to TRBD2. The junction had 3 bases not matched to a gene; V was cut back by 5 bases and J by 8 bases. The germline CDR1 and CDR2 sequences are SGHNT and YENEEA. The CDR3 runs 14 residues. The CDR3 protein is CASSVTSGRDEQFF. In DNA form, the CDR3 reads TGTGCCAGCAGCGTCACTAGCGGGAGGGATGAGCAGTTCTTC.

The rearrangement joins TRBV2 to TRBJ1-2, with D unclear. The ends were cut back, 3 bases at V and 0 bases at J, with 11 bases in the middle. The V gene's germline CDR1 is SNHLY and CDR2 FYNNEI. This CDR3 is built from 15 residues. The CDR3 nucleotides read TGTGCCAGCAGTGAGTCGGCAGTAACTAACTATGGCTACACCTTC. Encoded protein: CASSESAVTNYGYTF.

The chain uses TRBV5-1 and TRBJ2-7; the match to TRBD1 covers 7 bases. Germline V gives CDR1 SGHRS, CDR2 YFSETQ. The CDR3 extends over 14 amino acids. Trimming cost V 4 bases and J 4 bases; bases outside gene matches: 8. CDR3 nucleotides: TGCGCCAGCAGCGCTGGGACAGTAAGATACGAGCAGTACTTC. Its translation is CASSAGTVRYEQYF. The full variable domain, rest sourced from reference TRBV5-1 and TRBJ2-7, is KAGVTQTPRYLIKTRGQQVTLSCSPISGHRSVSWYQQTPGQGLQFLFEYFSETQRNKGNFPGRFSGRQFSNSRSEMNVSTLELGDSALYLCASSAGTVRYEQYFGPGTRLTVT.

The genes are TRBV7-9 and TRBJ1-4; unclear D gene. Deletions cut 5 bases from V and 6 bases from J, with 10 bases between. This CDR3 spans 13 amino acids. Germline V CDR1 and CDR2: SEHNR, FQNEAQ (reference sequence). The CDR3 DNA sequence: TGTGCCAGCAGCCCCAGGTCGGATGAAAAACTGTTTTTT. It translates to CASSPRSDEKLFF.

This clone showed up just once. The J gene is TRBJ2-2, the V gene TRBV9, with 11 bases fitting TRBD1. Trimming cost V 4 bases and J 6 bases; bases outside gene matches: 5. CDR1 is SGDLS and CDR2 is YYNGEE in the germline V gene. The length of the CDR3 is 15 residues. The CDR3 DNA follows: TGTGCCAGCAGCCTAGAGGGACAGGGGGCCGGGGAGCTGTTTTTT. Translating gives CASSLEGQGAGELFF.

The chain employs TRBV12-5 and TRBJ2-1, with 12 bases identical to TRBD2. CDR1 LGHNT and CDR2 FRNRAP come from the germline V gene. Germline trimming cut 5 bases from V and 7 bases from J; bases unmatched to any gene: 6. The CDR3 runs to 15 residues. CDR3 bases: TGTGCTAGTGGTACCGGGACTAGCGGGCTTAATGAGCAGTTCTTC. This encodes CASGTGTSGLNEQFF.

This chain uses TRBV4-1 with TRBJ2-1; D may be TRBD2 (6 bases). Germline CDR1 reads MGHRA; CDR2 reads YSYEKL. The CDR3 is made up of 17 amino acids. Trimming took off 0 bases at V and 3 bases at J, with 15 bases between the two ends. The CDR3 sequence is CASSQDRASEYYNEQFF. CDR3 DNA sequence: TGCGCCAGCAGCCAAGATAGGGCTAGCGAGTACTACAATGAGCAGTTCTTC.

The V gene is TRBV5-8, the J gene TRBJ1-2; D perhaps matches TRBD1 (5 bases). V dropped 1 base and J dropped 2 bases, with 18 bases sitting between them. The CDR3 totals 17 residues. The germline V gene encodes CDR1 SGHTS and CDR2 YDEGEE. In DNA form, the CDR3 reads TGTGCCAGCAGCTTGCACCGAGGAACAGGCTACAACTATGGCTACACCTTC. Protein sequence: CASSLHRGTGYNYGYTF.

This clone has more than one count but fewer than ten. The rearrangement joins TRBV7-9 to TRBJ1-5; D gene ambiguous. CDR1 SEHNR and CDR2 FQNEAQ come from the germline V gene (reference sequence). The CDR3 length is 13 residues. Trimming took off 5 bases at V and 0 bases at J, with 5 bases between the two ends. The CDR3 DNA sequence: TGTGCCAGCAGCCAAGATAGCAATCAGCCCCAGCATTTT. Translated, it gives CASSQDSNQPQHF.